These T cell receptor beta chains were read from a single sample in a study of shared clonotypes between healthy human individuals. Clones were sequenced by immunoSEQ multiplex PCR, and TCRdb holds only the in-frame ones, with some missing. The sample contains about 2.3 million clones, about 90% of which appear only once. The material sequenced was naive CD4+ T cells from PBMCs. The receptors shown here come from a man aged 18 to 30 in good health. Some clones in this sample may be carry-over from other donors' samples. The CDR3 runs from the conserved cysteine through the conserved F or W. A D gene is named only where the DNA matches it firmly.

v_gene	j_gene	d_gene	CDR3aa	CDR3nt
TRBV6-6	TRBJ1-5	-	CASSPGVDQPQHF	TGTGCCAGCAGTCCAGGGGTGGATCAGCCCCAGCATTTT
TRBV28	TRBJ2-5	TRBD2	CASHVGVAGVETQYF	TGTGCCAGTCACGTGGGGGTTGCGGGAGTGGAGACCCAGTACTTC
TRBV7-9	TRBJ2-7	-	CASSPRRAGSDEQYF	TGTGCCAGCAGCCCCCGTAGGGCAGGTTCGGACGAGCAGTACTTC
TRBV4-1	TRBJ1-4	-	CASSRVGVNEKLFF	TGCGCCAGCAGCCGCGTGGGAGTTAATGAAAAACTGTTTTTT
TRBV5-6	TRBJ2-7	-	CASSFLRGGFNEQYF	TGTGCCAGCAGCTTTCTTCGAGGGGGGTTTAACGAGCAGTACTTC
TRBV11-2	TRBJ2-2	TRBD2	CASSLGALLAGNTGELFF	TGTGCCAGCAGCTTAGGGGCCCTGCTAGCGGGCAACACCGGGGAGCTGTTTTTT
TRBV7-9	TRBJ1-1	-	CASSLLANTEAFF	TGTGCCAGCAGCTTGCTCGCGAACACTGAAGCTTTCTTT
TRBV6-5	TRBJ1-1	TRBD1	CASSYWGQGATEAFF	TGTGCCAGCAGTTACTGGGGACAGGGGGCCACTGAAGCTTTCTTT
TRBV6-6	TRBJ2-7	-	CATLTRSYEQYF	TGTGCCACCCTGACTAGGTCCTACGAGCAGTACTTC
TRBV7-9	TRBJ2-3	-	CASSWGTDTQYF	TGTGCCAGCAGCTGGGGCACAGATACGCAGTATTTT
TRBV7-2	TRBJ1-5	-	CASSFRERGSPVGNQPQHF	TGTGCCAGCAGCTTTCGAGAGAGGGGGTCCCCGGTTGGGAATCAGCCCCAGCATTTT
TRBV19	TRBJ1-2	-	CASRWGRPNYGYTF	TGTGCCTCCCGTTGGGGTCGTCCTAACTATGGCTACACCTTC
TRBV2	TRBJ2-2	-	CASSTGPVSAGELFF	TGTGCCAGCAGTACAGGGCCGGTGTCGGCCGGGGAGCTGTTTTTT
TRBV27	TRBJ2-7	-	CASSFWFSRGYEQYF	TGTGCCAGCAGTTTCTGGTTTAGTCGAGGCTACGAGCAGTACTTC
TRBV11-3	TRBJ2-1	-	CASSFDGTSQFF	TGTGCCAGCAGCTTTGATGGGACATCGCAGTTCTTC
TRBV6-5	TRBJ1-1	-	CASSGLDTPGTEAFF	TGTGCCAGCAGTGGACTTGACACCCCGGGGACTGAAGCTTTCTTT
TRBV5-1	TRBJ2-1	-	CASRTSGSYNEQFF	TGCGCCAGCAGGACGAGCGGTTCCTACAATGAGCAGTTCTTC
TRBV18	TRBJ2-5	-	CASSPQRATQETQYF	TGTGCCAGCTCACCACAGCGGGCTACCCAAGAGACCCAGTACTTC
TRBV7-9	TRBJ2-7	TRBD1	CASSSGQGWYEQYF	TGTGCCAGCAGCTCTGGACAGGGGTGGTACGAGCAGTACTTC
TRBV4-1	TRBJ2-1	TRBD1	CASSQTGTGSNEQFF	TGCGCCAGCAGCCAAACCGGGACAGGGAGCAATGAGCAGTTCTTC
TRBV4-3	TRBJ1-2	-	CASSQVGQNNYGYTF	TGCGCCAGCAGCCAAGTCGGACAGAATAACTATGGCTACACCTTC
TRBV7-2	TRBJ2-7	-	CASRTSSPGLYEQYF	TGTGCCAGCAGAACTTCGTCGCCAGGGTTGTACGAGCAGTACTTC